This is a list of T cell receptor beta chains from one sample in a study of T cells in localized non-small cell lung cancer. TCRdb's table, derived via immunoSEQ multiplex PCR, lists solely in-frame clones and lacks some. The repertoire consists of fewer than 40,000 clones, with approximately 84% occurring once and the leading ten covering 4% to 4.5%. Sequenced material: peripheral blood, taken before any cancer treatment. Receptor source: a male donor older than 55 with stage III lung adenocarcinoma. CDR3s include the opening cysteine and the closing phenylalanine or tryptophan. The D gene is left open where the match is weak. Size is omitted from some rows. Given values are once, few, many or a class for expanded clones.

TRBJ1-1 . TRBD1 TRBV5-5 CASKVNFLTGDTEAFF TGTGCCAGCAAAGTTAATTTTTTGACAGGGGACACTGAAGCTTTCTTT
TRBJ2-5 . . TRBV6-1 CASSEPSGVETQYF TGTGCCAGCAGTGAACCGTCGGGGGTGGAGACCCAGTACTTC
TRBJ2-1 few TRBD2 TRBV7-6 CASSAASGSDEQFF TGTGCCAGCAGCGCCGCTAGCGGGAGTGATGAGCAGTTCTTC
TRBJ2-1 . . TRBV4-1 CASSQDRGVNEQFF TGCGCCAGCAGCCAAGATCGAGGCGTCAATGAGCAGTTCTTC
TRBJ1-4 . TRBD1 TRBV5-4 CASTQGATNEKLFF TGTGCCAGCACGCAGGGGGCAACTAATGAAAAACTGTTTTTT
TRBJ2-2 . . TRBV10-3 CATAFNTGELFF TGTGCCACCGCATTTAACACCGGGGAGCTGTTTTTT
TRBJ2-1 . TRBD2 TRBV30 CAWSGNLAGGPIHNEQFF TGTGCCTGGAGTGGGAACCTAGCGGGAGGGCCGATCCACAATGAGCAGTTCTTC
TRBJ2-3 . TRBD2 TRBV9 CASSVLAGFTDTQYF TGTGCCAGCAGCGTCCTAGCGGGGTTCACAGATACGCAGTATTTT
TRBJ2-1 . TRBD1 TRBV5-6 CASSRDQGEVYNEQFF TGTGCCAGCAGTAGGGACCAGGGGGAAGTTTACAATGAGCAGTTCTTC
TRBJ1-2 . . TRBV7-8 CASSFGGNYGYTF TGTGCCAGCAGCTTCGGCGGAAACTATGGCTACACCTTC
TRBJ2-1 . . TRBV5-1 CASSLVGGSYNEQFF TGCGCCAGCAGTTTGGTGGGGGGCTCCTACAATGAGCAGTTCTTC